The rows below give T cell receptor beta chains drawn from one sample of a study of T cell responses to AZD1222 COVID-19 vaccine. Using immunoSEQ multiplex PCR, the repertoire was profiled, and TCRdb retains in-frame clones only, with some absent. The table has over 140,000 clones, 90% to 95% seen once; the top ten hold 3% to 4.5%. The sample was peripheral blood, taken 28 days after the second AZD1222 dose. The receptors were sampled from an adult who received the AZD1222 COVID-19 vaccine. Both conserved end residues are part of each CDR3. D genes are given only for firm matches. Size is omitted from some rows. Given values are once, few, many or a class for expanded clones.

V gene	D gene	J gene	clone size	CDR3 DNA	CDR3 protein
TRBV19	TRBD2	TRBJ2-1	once	TGTGCCAGTAGTATAACTAGCGGGACCTACAATGAGCAGTTCTTC	CASSITSGTYNEQFF
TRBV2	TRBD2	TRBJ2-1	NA	TGTGCCAGCAAGACTAGCGGGACCTACAATGAGCAGTTCTTC	CASKTSGTYNEQFF
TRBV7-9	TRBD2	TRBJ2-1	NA	TGTGCCAGCAGCCCAGGAGGACTAGCGGCATTCGGTGAGCAGTTCTTC	CASSPGGLAAFGEQFF
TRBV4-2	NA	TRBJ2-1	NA	TGTGCCAGCAGTCTAAATGACGGGTCCTACAATGAGCAGTTCTTC	CASSLNDGSYNEQFF
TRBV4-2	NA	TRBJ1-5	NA	TGTGCCAGCAGCCAAGTGGCTAGGGGGAGGAAGGATCAGCCCCAGCATTTT	CASSQVARGRKDQPQHF
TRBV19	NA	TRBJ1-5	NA	TGTGCCAGTAGTAACCAGGGGCATGGTCAGCCCCAGCATTTT	CASSNQGHGQPQHF
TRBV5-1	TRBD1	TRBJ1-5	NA	TGCGCCAGCAGCTTGTGGCGGGACAGGGGGCTATTTTGGAGCAATCAGCCCCAGCATTTT	CASSLWRDRGLFWSNQPQHF
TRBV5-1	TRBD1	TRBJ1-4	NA	TGCGCCAGCAGCCCAGGGGACAGTGAAAAACTGTTTTTT	CASSPGDSEKLFF
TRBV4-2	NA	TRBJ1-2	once	TGTGCCAGCAGCCAAGAGTGGACAGTCAACTATGGCTACACCTTC	CASSQEWTVNYGYTF
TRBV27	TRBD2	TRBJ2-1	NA	TGTGCCAGCCGGGGTCTAGCGGCCTACAATGAGCAGTTCTTC	CASRGLAAYNEQFF
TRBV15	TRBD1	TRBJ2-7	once	TGTGCCACCAGCAAAGTACCCCGGGACAGAACCTACGAGCAGTACTTC	CATSKVPRDRTYEQYF
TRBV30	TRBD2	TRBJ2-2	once	TGTGCCTGGGGACCGGGACTACTGTCGAACGGGGAGCTGTTTTTT	CAWGPGLLSNGELFF
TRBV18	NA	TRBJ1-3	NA	TGTGCCAGCTCACCCCGAGGGAATGGGGGGAGACGTAACTCTGGAAACACCATATATTTT	CASSPRGNGGRRNSGNTIYF
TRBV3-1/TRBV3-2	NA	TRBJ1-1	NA	TGTGCCAGCAGCCAGACCGAGAACACTGAAGCTTTCTTT	CASSQTENTEAFF
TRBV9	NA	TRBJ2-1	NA	TGTGCCAGCAGCCCCAGGGGGGGCAATGAGCAGTTCTTC	CASSPRGGNEQFF
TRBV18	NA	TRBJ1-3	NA	TGTGCCAGCTCACCGTTGGACAACTCTGGAAACACCATATATTTT	CASSPLDNSGNTIYF
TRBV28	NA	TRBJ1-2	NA	TGTGCCAGCAGCCCGGTCAGATCCCCCACGGCTAACTATGGCTACACCTTC	CASSPVRSPTANYGYTF
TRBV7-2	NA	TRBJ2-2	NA	TGTGCCAGCAGCTACCTGACGGAAGAGCTGTTTTTT	CASSYLTEELFF
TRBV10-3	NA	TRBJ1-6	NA	TGTGCCATCACCGAGGGGGGGCATAATTCACCCCTCCACTTT	CAITEGGHNSPLHF
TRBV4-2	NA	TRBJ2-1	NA	TGTGCCAGCAGCCAAAGGGACTACAATGAGCAGTTCTTC	CASSQRDYNEQFF
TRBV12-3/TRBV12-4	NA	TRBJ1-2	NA	TGTGCCAGCAGTTTAGAGGTCGGTAGCGGCTACACCTTC	CASSLEVGSGYTF
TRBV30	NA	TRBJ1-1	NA	TGTGCCTGGAATATGGGTAACACTGAAGCTTTCTTT	CAWNMGNTEAFF
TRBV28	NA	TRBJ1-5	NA	TGTGCCACACAAATTGGGGGCTCGGAGCCCCAGCATTTT	CATQIGGSEPQHF
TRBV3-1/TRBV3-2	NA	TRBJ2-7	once	TGTGCCAGCAGCCCAGGACAGATCCCCTACGAGCAGTACTTC	CASSPGQIPYEQYF
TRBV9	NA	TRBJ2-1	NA	TGTGCCAGCAGCGGCGGGATGGGCAATGAGCAGTTCTTC	CASSGGMGNEQFF
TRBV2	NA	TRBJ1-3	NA	TGTGCCAGCAGTGTTAGCTACACTGGAAACACCATATATTTT	CASSVSYTGNTIYF
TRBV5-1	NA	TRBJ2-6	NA	TGCGCCAGCAGCTTGTTGAGTAACTCTGGGGCCAACGTCCTGACTTTC	CASSLLSNSGANVLTF
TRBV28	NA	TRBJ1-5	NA	TGTGCCAGCAGTCGCGGGGGGAATCAGCCCCAGCATTTT	CASSRGGNQPQHF